The 2 T cell receptor beta chains in this list originate from one sample, sequenced in a study of cytomegalovirus exposure and HLA in healthy donors. Profiled with immunoSEQ multiplex PCR; TCRdb holds only in-frame clones, not every one. The sample shows about 70,000 clones, about 91% of them seen only once. The sequencing input was PBMCs. These receptors originate from a man younger than 35 in good health and CMV-seropositive.

The genes are TRBV15 and TRBJ2-7; possibly TRBD1 for D (6 bases). Per the germline V gene, CDR1 is LNHNV and CDR2 is YYDKDF (reference sequence). Deletions cut 1 base from V and 1 base from J, with 11 bases between. The CDR3 consists of 15 residues. CDR3 DNA sequence: TGTGCCACCAGCAGAGTCTCAGGGGAATCCTACGAGCAGTACTTC. Its protein product is CATSRVSGESYEQYF.

This chain links TRBV5-1 with TRBJ2-4, with 11 bases identical to TRBD2. The V gene end was trimmed by 1 base and the J gene end by 3 bases; junction bases not matched to a gene: 12. The CDR3 length is 19 residues. Germline V lookup: CDR1 SGHRS, CDR2 YFSETQ. The chain's CDR3 is CASSLRVSGRASGKNIQYF. DNA for the CDR3: TGCGCCAGCAGCTTGAGGGTTAGCGGGAGGGCCTCAGGCAAAAACATTCAGTACTTC.